The source of this T cell receptor (beta chain) is a study of vaccination effects on CD4 cells after COVID-19. TCRdb's copy holds only in-frame clones and misses some; the assay was immunoSEQ multiplex PCR. This table has fewer than 55,000 clones, 70% appearing once. Worth noting for this clone: What it binds is unknown.

Culturing for about 10 days preceded CD4+ T cell isolation. All study participants received two doses of BNT162b2 or mRNA-1273 vaccine. The source was CD4+ T cells from PBMCs cultured without peptide, collected after COVID-19 vaccination. This sequence was found in a human donor who received a COVID-19 vaccine.

The CDR3 sequence is CATSVSPYRFPSEGQFF. For the CDR3, the DNA is TGTGCCACCAGTGTTTCCCCCTATCGTTTCCCCTCCGAAGGGCAGTTCTTC. The V gene is TRBV24-1, the J gene TRBJ2-1; D gene uncertain. This CDR3 is built from 17 residues. Germline CDR1 reads KGHDR; CDR2 reads SFDVKD. With 5 bases removed from V and 12 bases from J, the gap between germline ends came to 28 bases.